This T cell receptor beta chain derives from a study of blood T cell repertoires in COVID-19. This clone was observed a handful of times. The table came from immunoSEQ multiplex PCR; TCRdb's copy has only in-frame clones and leaves some out. The sample has 250,000 to 350,000 clones; 70% to 85% are singletons. Sequencing was performed on peripheral blood. The source of this sequence is a human donor with COVID-19, enrolled during active disease. The donor label of this sample is uncertain.

CDR3 in DNA: TGTGCCAGCAGCTCCGGACAGACGTCTGGAAACACCATATATTTT. It is translated as CASSSGQTSGNTIYF. The V gene is TRBV7-9, the J gene TRBJ1-3; D may be TRBD1 (6 bases). Per germline, CDR1 SEHNR and CDR2 FQNEAQ (reference sequence). The V end was cut by 4 bases, the J end by 1 base, with 11 bases between. This CDR3 comprises 15 residues.